Below, one T cell receptor beta chain is given with its context. Its specificity is not known. TCR beta CDR3 sequences were amplified from RNA transcripts. During a first-round RT-PCR of the TCR CDR3, the HTBI primer set was used. Each CDR3 protein is one row after TCRdb ran MiXCR on the multiplex PCR reads. The table lists hundreds of thousands of distinct CDR3 sequences, 15% to 20% of them singletons. The length of the CDR3 is 13 residues. The V segment lost 9 bases and the J segment 5 bases; nucleotides outside the gene matches: 9. Germline V gene lookup returns CDR1 LNHDA and CDR2 SQIVND (reference sequence). These data are taken from a study of T cells in Graves' hyperthyroidism and ophthalmopathy. Study outcomes and limitations: Most expanded thyroid clonotypes above 0.001 also appeared in blood. Classification by a 13 V-J model distinguished ophthalmopathy from stable hyperthyroidism.

Uncontrolled infection, other autoimmune disease, pregnancy or lactation barred patients from enrollment. Diagnoses used clinical symptoms, serum thyroxine and TRAb, thyroid ultrasound and orbital computed tomography. The chain uses TRBV19 and TRBJ2-5; 7 positions agree with TRBD1. The sequenced sample was blood. The TCR originated in a middle-aged man with Graves' ophthalmopathy. This chain's CDR3 is CASSGTVGETQYF. The CDR3 bases are TGTGCCAGCTCCGGGACAGTCGGGGAGACCCAGTACTTC.